This T cell receptor (beta chain) stems from a study of identical twins. V gave up 2 bases and J gave up 9 bases; unmatched junction bases: 3. CDR3 length: 14 amino acids. The germline CDR1 and CDR2 sequences are MNHEY and SMNVEV (reference sequence). No donor was unhealthy or non-Caucasian. TCRdb redid the calling of the 5' RACE reads with MiXCR, one entry per CDR3 protein. The sample shows about 920,000 distinct CDR3 sequences, about 12% of them seen only once. The data also belong to a second study, concerning yellow fever vaccine responses in identical twins.

Sequencing was done on a sample of PBMCs. The V call is TRBV27, the J call TRBJ2-1, with TRBD2 matching over 11 bases. This TCR came from a woman younger than 35 in good health. The DNA for the CDR3 is TGTGCCAGCAGTTTAAAACTAGCGGGAGCTGAGCAGTTCTTC. It yields the protein CASSLKLAGAEQFF.